This note documents a single TCR beta chain sequence. Its antigen is undetermined. The entry originates in a study of OX40 agonist ivuxolimab in advanced cancers. Across the study: Ivuxolimab was administered intravenously to patients at 0.01 to 10 mg/kg every 2 weeks. A male proportion of over 70% was recorded, with mean age approximately 60 years and range about 20 to 79. The study's findings and limits: Both blood CD4+ and CD8+ T cells showed clonal growth by week 6 at 0.1 to 3.0 mg/kg. Fewer expanded clones were found on average in CD4+ than in CD8+ T cells.

Here immunoSEQ multiplex PCR was the method, and the copy in TCRdb shows in-frame clones only, minus some. The table includes tens of thousands of clones, 94% detected once. This material consisted of CD4+ or CD8+ T cells sorted from blood, taken in a trial of the OX40 agonist ivuxolimab. This receptor was obtained from an adult with an advanced solid tumor such as melanoma, head and neck, liver or kidney cancer.

The DNA for the CDR3 is TGTGCCAGCAGTCCCCCGTTAGGTAGCACAGATACGCAGTATTTT. Translating it yields CASSPPLGSTDTQYF. The chain uses TRBV28 and TRBJ2-3; D ambiguous. CDR1 MDHEN and CDR2 SYDVKM come from the germline V gene. This CDR3 has 15 residues. Between the trimmed V and J ends, which lost 5 bases and 0 bases, there was a span of 12 bases.